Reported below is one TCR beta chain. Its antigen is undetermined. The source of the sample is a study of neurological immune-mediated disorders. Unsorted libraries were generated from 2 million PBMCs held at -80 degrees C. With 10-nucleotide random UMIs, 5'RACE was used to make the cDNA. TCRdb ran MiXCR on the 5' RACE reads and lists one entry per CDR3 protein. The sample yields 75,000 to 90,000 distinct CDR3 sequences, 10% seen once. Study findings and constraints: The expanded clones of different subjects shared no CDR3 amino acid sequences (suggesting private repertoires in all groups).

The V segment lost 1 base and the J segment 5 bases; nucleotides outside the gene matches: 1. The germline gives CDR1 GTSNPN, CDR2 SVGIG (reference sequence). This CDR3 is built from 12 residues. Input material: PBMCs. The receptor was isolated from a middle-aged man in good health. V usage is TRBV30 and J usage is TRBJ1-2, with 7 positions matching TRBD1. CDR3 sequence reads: CAWSATGYGYTF. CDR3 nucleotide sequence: TGTGCCTGGAGTGCGACAGGGTATGGCTACACCTTC. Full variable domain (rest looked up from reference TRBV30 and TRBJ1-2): SQTIHQWPATLVQPVGSPLSLECTVEGTSNPNLYWYRQAAGRGLQLLFYSVGIGQISSEVPQNLSASRPQDRQFILSSKKLLLSDSGFYLCAWSATGYGYTFGSGTRLTVV.